Only one count was recorded for the clone carrying this T cell receptor (beta chain). Its antigen is unknown. This entry comes from a study of shared clonotypes between healthy human individuals. The study drew its donors from healthy HIV-negative adults without recent acute infections or vaccinations. Study observations and caveats: Shared across a handful of donors were around 5% of the naive CD4 clonotypes. The four-donor shared clonotypes exceeded non-shared clonotypes in generation probability, with non-shared ones scoring lower.

The V gene's germline CDR1 is MGHRA and CDR2 YSYEKL. The V end was cut by 0 bases, the J end by 9 bases, with 21 bases between. The CDR3 is 16 amino acids. The data were produced by immunoSEQ multiplex PCR, yet TCRdb's version contains in-frame clones alone and is incomplete. The sample includes approximately 710,000 clones, 90% seen only once; the top ten take roughly 36%. The receptor comes from a young man in good health. Some clones in this sample may be carry-over from other donors' samples. The chain joins TRBV4-1 to TRBJ2-7, with D possibly TRBD1 on 5 matching bases. Sample: memory CD8+ T cells from PBMCs. Subset given: CD45RO+ cells pooled with CCR7-negative TemRA cells. The CDR3 nucleotides read TGCGCCAGCAGCCAAGATATCCGGCAGCCCACCACAGGGCAGTACTTC. This gives the protein CASSQDIRQPTTGQYF.